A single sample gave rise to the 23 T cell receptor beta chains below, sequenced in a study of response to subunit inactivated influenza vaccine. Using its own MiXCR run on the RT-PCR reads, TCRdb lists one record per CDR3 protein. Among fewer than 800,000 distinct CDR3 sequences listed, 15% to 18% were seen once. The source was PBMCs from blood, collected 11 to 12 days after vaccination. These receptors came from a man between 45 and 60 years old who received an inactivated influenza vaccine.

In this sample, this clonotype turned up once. The CDR3 DNA reads as TGTGCCATCGGCCCCGGGCTCCACTACAATGAGCAGTTCTTC. Amino acid sequence: CAIGPGLHYNEQFF. The rearrangement links TRBV5-3 to TRBJ2-1; no clear D gene. TRBV5-3 belongs to the ORF category, with a function that is uncertain. V lost 9 bases and J 3 bases, leaving 16 bases between the germline ends. The CDR3 runs to 14 residues.

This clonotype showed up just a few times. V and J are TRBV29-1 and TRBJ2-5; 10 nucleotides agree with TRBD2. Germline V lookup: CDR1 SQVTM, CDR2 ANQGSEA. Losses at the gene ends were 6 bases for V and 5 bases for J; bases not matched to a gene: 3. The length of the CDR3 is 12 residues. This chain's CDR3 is CSVKRGGETQYF. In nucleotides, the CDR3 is TGCAGCGTAAAGCGGGGGGGCGAGACCCAGTACTTC.

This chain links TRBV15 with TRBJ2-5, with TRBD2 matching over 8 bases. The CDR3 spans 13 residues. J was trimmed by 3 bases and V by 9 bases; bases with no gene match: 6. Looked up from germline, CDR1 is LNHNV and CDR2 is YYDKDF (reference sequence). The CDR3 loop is CATGRAGEETQYF. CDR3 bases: TGTGCCACTGGCCGAGCGGGGGAAGAGACCCAGTACTTC.

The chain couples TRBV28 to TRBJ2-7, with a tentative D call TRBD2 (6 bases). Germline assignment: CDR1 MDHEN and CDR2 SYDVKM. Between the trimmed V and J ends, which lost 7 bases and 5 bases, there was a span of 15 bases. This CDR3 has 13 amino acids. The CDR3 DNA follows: TGTGCCAGCAAGTATTTCGGGAGCCACGAGCAGTACTTC. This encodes CASKYFGSHEQYF.

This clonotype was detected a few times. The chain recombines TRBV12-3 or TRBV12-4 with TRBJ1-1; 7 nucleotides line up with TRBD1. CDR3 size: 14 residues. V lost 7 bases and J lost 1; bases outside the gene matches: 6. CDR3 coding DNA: TGTGCCAGCACCAAAGGGACAGAGAACACTGAAGCTTTCTTT. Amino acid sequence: CASTKGTENTEAFF.

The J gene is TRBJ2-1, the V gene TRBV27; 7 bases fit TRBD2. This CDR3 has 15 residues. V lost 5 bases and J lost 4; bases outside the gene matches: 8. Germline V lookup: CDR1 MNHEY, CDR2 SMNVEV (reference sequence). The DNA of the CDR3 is TGTGCCAGCAGTCTCGGAGGGGAGGGGTACAATGAGCAGTTCTTC. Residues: CASSLGGEGYNEQFF.

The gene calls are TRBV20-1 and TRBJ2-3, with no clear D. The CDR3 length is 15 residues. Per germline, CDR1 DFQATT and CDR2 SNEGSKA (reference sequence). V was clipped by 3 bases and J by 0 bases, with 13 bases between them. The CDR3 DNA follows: TGCAGTGCTAGGGGTCGCGGCTCTAGCACAGATACGCAGTATTTT. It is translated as CSARGRGSSTDTQYF.

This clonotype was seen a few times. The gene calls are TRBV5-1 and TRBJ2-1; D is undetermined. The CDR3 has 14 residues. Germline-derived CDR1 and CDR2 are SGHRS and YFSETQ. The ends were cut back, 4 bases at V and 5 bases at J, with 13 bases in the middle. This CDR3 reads CASSKKDPDNEQFF. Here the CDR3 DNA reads TGCGCCAGCAGCAAAAAGGACCCGGACAATGAGCAGTTCTTC.

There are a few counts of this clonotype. The CDR3 region is CASSQQGGETQYF. The DNA of the CDR3 is TGTGCCAGCAGTCAACAGGGTGGCGAGACCCAGTACTTC. The chain links TRBV6-6 to TRBJ2-5; possible D gene TRBD1, 6 bases. The V gene's germline CDR1 is MNHNY and CDR2 SVGAGI (reference sequence). V was trimmed by 5 bases and J by 5 bases, leaving 12 bases between them. The CDR3 is 13 residues long.

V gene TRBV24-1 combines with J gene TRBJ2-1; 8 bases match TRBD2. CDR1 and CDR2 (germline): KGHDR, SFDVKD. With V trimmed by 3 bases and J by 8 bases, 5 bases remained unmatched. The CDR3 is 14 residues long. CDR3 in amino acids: CATSDPGGAYEQFF. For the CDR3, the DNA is TGTGCCACCAGTGATCCGGGGGGGGCCTATGAGCAGTTCTTC.

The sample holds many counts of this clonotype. This chain's CDR3 is CASTEGGTYEQYF. The CDR3 coding sequence is TGTGCCAGCACGGAGGGGGGGACCTACGAGCAGTACTTC. V and J are TRBV2 and TRBJ2-7; D might be TRBD2 (7 bases). V shed 7 bases and J shed 2 bases, with 12 bases lying between them. Germline V gene data show CDR1 as SNHLY and CDR2 as FYNNEI. There are 13 residues in the CDR3. The full variable domain, rest sourced from reference TRBV2 and TRBJ2-7, is EPEVTQTPSHQVTQMGQEVILRCVPISNHLYFYWYRQILGQKVEFLVSFYNNEISEKSEIFDDQFSVERPDGSNFTLKIRSTKLEDSAMYFCASTEGGTYEQYFGPGTRLTVT.

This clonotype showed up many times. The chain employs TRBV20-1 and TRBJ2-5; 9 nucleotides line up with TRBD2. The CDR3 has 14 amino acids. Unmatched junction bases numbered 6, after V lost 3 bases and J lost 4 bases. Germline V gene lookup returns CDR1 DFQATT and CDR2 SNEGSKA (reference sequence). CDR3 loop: CSASSAGGPETQYF. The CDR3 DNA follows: TGCAGTGCTAGTTCTGCGGGAGGGCCAGAGACCCAGTACTTC.

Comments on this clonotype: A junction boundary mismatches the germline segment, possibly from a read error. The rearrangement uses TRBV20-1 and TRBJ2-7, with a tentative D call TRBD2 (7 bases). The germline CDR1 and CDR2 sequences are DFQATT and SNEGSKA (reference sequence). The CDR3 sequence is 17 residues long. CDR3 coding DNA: TGCTGTGCTAGAGATGGACAGTTCGCGGGAGTTGAGAACGAGCAGTACTTC. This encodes CCARDGQFAGVENEQYF.

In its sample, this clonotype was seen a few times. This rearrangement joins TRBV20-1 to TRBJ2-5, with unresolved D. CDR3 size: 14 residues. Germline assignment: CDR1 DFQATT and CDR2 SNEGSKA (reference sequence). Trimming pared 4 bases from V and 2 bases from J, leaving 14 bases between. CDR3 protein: CSATLSAVQETQYF. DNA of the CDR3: TGCAGTGCTACCTTAAGCGCGGTACAAGAGACCCAGTACTTC.

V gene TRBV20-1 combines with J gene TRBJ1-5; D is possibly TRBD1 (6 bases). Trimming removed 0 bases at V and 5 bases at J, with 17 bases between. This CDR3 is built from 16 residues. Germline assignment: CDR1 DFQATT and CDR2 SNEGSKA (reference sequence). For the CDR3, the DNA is TGCAGTGCTAGAGATTTCTTCGGTACAGGGCATCAGCCCCAGCATTTT. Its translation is CSARDFFGTGHQPQHF.

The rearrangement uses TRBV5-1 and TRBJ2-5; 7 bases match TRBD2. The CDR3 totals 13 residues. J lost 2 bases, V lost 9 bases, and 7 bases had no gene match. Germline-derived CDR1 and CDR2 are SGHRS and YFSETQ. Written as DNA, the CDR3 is TGCGCCACCTCTAGGGAGGGGCAAGAGACCCAGTACTTC. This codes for CATSREGQETQYF.

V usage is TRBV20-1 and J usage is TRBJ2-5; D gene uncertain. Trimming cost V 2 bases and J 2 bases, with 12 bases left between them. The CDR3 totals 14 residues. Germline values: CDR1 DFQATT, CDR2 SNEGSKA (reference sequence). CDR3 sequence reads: CSARLGNSQETQYF. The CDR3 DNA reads TGCAGTGCTAGACTTGGTAACAGTCAAGAGACCCAGTACTTC.

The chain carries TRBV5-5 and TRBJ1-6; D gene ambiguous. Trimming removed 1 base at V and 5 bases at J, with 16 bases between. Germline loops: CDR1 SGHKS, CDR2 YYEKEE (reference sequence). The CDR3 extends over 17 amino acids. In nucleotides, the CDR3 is TGTGCCAGCAGCTTGTTTTCCGTGCAGGAAAATAATTCACCCCTCCACTTT. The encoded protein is CASSLFSVQENNSPLHF.

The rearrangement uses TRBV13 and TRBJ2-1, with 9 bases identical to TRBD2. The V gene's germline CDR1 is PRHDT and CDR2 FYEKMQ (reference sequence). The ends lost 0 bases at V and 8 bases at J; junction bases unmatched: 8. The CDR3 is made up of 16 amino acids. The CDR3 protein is CASSLGVAGARDEQFF. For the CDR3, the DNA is TGTGCCAGCAGCTTAGGAGTAGCGGGGGCCAGGGATGAGCAGTTCTTC. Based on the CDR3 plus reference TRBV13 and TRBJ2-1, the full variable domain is AAGVIQSPRHLIKEKRETATLKCYPIPRHDTVYWYQQGPGQDPQFLISFYEKMQSDKGSIPDRFSAQQFSDYHSELNMSSLELGDSALYFCASSLGVAGARDEQFFGPGTRLTVL.

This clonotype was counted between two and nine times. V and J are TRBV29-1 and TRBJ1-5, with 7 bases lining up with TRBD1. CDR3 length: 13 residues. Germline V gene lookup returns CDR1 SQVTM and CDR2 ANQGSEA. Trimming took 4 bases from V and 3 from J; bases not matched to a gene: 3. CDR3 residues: CSVVTGANQPQHF. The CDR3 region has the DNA TGCAGCGTTGTTACAGGGGCCAATCAGCCCCAGCATTTT.

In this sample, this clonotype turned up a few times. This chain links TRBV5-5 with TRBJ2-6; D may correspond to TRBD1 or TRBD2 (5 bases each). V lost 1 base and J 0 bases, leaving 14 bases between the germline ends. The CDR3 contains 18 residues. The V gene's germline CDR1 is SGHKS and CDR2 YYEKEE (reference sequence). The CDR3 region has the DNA TGTGCCAGCAGCTTGATCACGGGACGGGGCTCTGGGGCCAACGTCCTGACTTTC. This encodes CASSLITGRGSGANVLTF. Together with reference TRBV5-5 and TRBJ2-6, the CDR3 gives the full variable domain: DAGVTQSPTHLIKTRGQQVTLRCSPISGHKSVSWYQQVLGQGPQFIFQYYEKEERGRGNFPDRFSARQFPNYSSELNVNALLLGDSALYLCASSLITGRGSGANVLTFGAGSRLTVL.

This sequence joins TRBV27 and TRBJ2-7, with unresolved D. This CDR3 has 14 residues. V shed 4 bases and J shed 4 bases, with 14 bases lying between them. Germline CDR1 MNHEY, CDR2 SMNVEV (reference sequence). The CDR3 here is CASSSPTISYEQYF. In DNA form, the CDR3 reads TGTGCCAGCAGTTCCCCGACCATCTCGTACGAGCAGTACTTC.

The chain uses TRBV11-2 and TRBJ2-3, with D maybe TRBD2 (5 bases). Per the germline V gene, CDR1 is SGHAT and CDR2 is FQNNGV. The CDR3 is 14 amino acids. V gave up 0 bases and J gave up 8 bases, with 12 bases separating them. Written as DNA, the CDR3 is TGTGCCAGCAGCTTAGATTGGGGAAGCGGTACGCAGTATTTT. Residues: CASSLDWGSGTQYF.